This is a list of T cell receptor beta chains from one sample in a study of T-cell reconstitution after alpha-beta-depleted transplantation in children. TCRdb re-derived calls from the PCR reads in MiXCR, one entry per CDR3 protein. Of 400,000 to 500,000 distinct CDR3 sequences listed, approximately 11% are singletons. The source was PBMCs from the stem cell graft donor, collected from the stem cell graft. The source of these receptors is a human donor who donated a stem cell graft to a child with acute myeloid leukemia. Both conserved end residues are part of each CDR3. The D gene is left open where the match is weak. Clone size, where shown, is once, few, many, or a class for clones that have expanded.

TRBJ1-2,TRBV5-6,once,.,TGTGCCAGCAGCTTAGTTGGGCCCCTTTATGGCTACACCTTC,CASSLVGPLYGYTF
TRBJ2-6,TRBV5-1,few,TRBD1,TGCGCCAGCAGCCGGGACAGCGACTCTGGGGCCAACGTCCTGACTTTC,CASSRDSDSGANVLTF
TRBJ1-4,TRBV7-8,.,TRBD1,TGTGCCAGCAGCTTCAACAGGGGATCCGAAAAACTGTTTTTT,CASSFNRGSEKLFF
TRBJ1-2,TRBV29-1,.,TRBD1,TGCAGCGTTGAAGTCCCAGGGGGCTATGGCTACACCTTC,CSVEVPGGYGYTF
TRBJ1-2,TRBV29-1,many,.,TGCAGCGTTCAGAGGACAACTACCCTCAACTATGGCTACACCTTC,CSVQRTTTLNYGYTF
TRBJ1-4,TRBV5-4,few,TRBD1,TGTGCCAGCAGCTTGGGGGCAGGGGGGGTTGAAAAACTGTTTTTT,CASSLGAGGVEKLFF
TRBJ2-3,TRBV11-2,.,TRBD1,TGTGCCAGCGAACGGACAGGGGGCTTAGATACGCAGTATTTT,CASERTGGLDTQYF
TRBJ2-7,TRBV5-1,few,TRBD2,TGCGCCAGCAGCTCGGGACTAGCGGAGACCTACTACGAGCAGTACTTC,CASSSGLAETYYEQYF
TRBJ2-3,TRBV7-9,few,.,TGTGCCAGCAGCCTTGGCAAGAGGCACACAGATACGCAGTATTTT,CASSLGKRHTDTQYF
TRBJ2-5,TRBV15,many,.,TGTGCCACCAGCGGGGCATCGTACCAAGAGACCCAGTACTTC,CATSGASYQETQYF
TRBJ2-5,TRBV29-1,many,.,TGCAGCGTTGAAGAGAATAGCTGGGAGACCCAGTACTTC,CSVEENSWETQYF
TRBJ2-1,TRBV4-3,few,.,TGCGCCAGCAGTCCGCTCGTAGCGGGACAGATTGAGCAGTTCTTC,CASSPLVAGQIEQFF
TRBJ2-3,TRBV5-1,.,.,TGCGCCAGCAGACCGGACACTAGCACAGATACGCAGTATTTT,CASRPDTSTDTQYF
TRBJ2-1,TRBV29-1,.,.,TGCAGCGTTGTCAGGGCCTACAATGAGCAGTTCTTC,CSVVRAYNEQFF
TRBJ1-2,TRBV18,.,TRBD1,TGTGCCAGCTCACCGTCCAGGGGGCAGGACTATGGCTACACCTTC,CASSPSRGQDYGYTF
TRBJ2-1,TRBV5-1,.,TRBD2,TGCGCCAGCAGCTTTAGCGGGGGGGCCCCCTACAATGAGCAGTTCTTC,CASSFSGGAPYNEQFF
TRBJ1-3,TRBV5-1,few,.,TGCGCCAGCAGTCAAGACCCGCTACTCTCTGGAAACACCATATATTTT,CASSQDPLLSGNTIYF
TRBJ2-5,TRBV5-1,many,.,TGCGCCAGCAGGCGTCGGGACCAAGAGACCCAGTACTTC,CASRRRDQETQYF
TRBJ2-5,TRBV7-2,.,.,TGTGCCAGCGGATACTCGACAGCCCAAGAGACCCAGTACTTC,CASGYSTAQETQYF
TRBJ1-6,TRBV20-1,few,TRBD1,TGCAGTGCTAGAGTCGGGACAGGGTTTAATTCACCCCTCCACTTT,CSARVGTGFNSPLHF
TRBJ2-5,TRBV12-3/TRBV12-4,.,TRBD2,TGTGCCAGCAGCCTACGGACTAGCGGCAATCAAGAGACCCAGTACTTC,CASSLRTSGNQETQYF
TRBJ2-5,TRBV30,few,.,TGTGCCTGGAGTGTAGGCCAGGGCCCACAAGAGACCCAGTACTTC,CAWSVGQGPQETQYF
TRBJ2-3,TRBV6-1,many,TRBD2,TGTGCCAGCAGTCCTTTAGCGGGGTACACAGATACGCAGTATTTT,CASSPLAGYTDTQYF
TRBJ2-5,TRBV7-9,few,.,TGTGCCAGCAGCGTCTATAGAGAGACCCAGTACTTC,CASSVYRETQYF
TRBJ2-5,TRBV2,.,.,TGTGCCAGCAGTGAGTGGGGGCCTGAAGAGACCCAGTACTTC,CASSEWGPEETQYF
TRBJ2-2,TRBV10-3,few,.,TGTGCCATCAGAAGATCCGGGGAGCTGTTTTTT,CAIRRSGELFF
TRBJ2-1,TRBV27,.,.,TGTGCCAGCAGTTTGGACGGGACTCTGCAGTTCTTC,CASSLDGTLQFF
TRBJ2-5,TRBV20-1,.,.,TGCAGTGCACCCAGGGGGGGGCGCGGAGAGACCCAGTACTTC,CSAPRGGRGETQYF
TRBJ1-1,TRBV27,.,.,TGTGCCGCCCACGGAGGAGGGAACACTGAAGCTTTCTTT,CAAHGGGNTEAFF
TRBJ2-5,TRBV4-1,few,.,TGCGCCAGCAGCCAAGTGCACCAGGGAGAGGGGGAGACCCAGTACTTC,CASSQVHQGEGETQYF
TRBJ1-5,TRBV12-3/TRBV12-4,.,TRBD1,TGTGCCAGCAGTTCCTCGACAGGGTTGAATCAGCCCCAGCATTTT,CASSSSTGLNQPQHF
TRBJ1-1,TRBV5-1,few,.,TGCGCCAGCAGGGGGGAGGGGACGGTGAACACTGAAGCTTTCTTT,CASRGEGTVNTEAFF
TRBJ2-1,TRBV19,.,TRBD2,TGTGCCAGTAGGGGTTATAGCGGGGCAAAGAAGAATGAGCAGTTCTTC,CASRGYSGAKKNEQFF
TRBJ1-1,TRBV7-9,many,.,TGTGCCAGCAGCTTAGCCCACCTACGCCGGGGGGACACTGAAGCTTTCTTT,CASSLAHLRRGDTEAFF
TRBJ1-6,TRBV25-1,.,.,TGTGCCAGCAGTGACCTGGGCGGGTTCTCACCCCTCCACTTT,CASSDLGGFSPLHF
TRBJ2-1,TRBV11-2,many,.,TGTGCCAGCAGACAAGGGGGGAATGAGCAGTTCTTC,CASRQGGNEQFF
TRBJ1-2,TRBV7-2,few,TRBD1,TGTGCCAGCAGCTTAGACGGGACAGGGGGCCGGGGCTACACCTTC,CASSLDGTGGRGYTF
TRBJ1-2,TRBV27,few,TRBD1,TGTGCCAGCAGTTTGACGACAGGGAGAGGCTACACCTTC,CASSLTTGRGYTF
TRBJ2-7,TRBV7-2,.,.,TGTGCCAGCAGCTTAGGTTCCACGGGAACCTACGAGCAGTACTTC,CASSLGSTGTYEQYF
TRBJ2-7,TRBV4-3,once,.,TGCGCCAGCGGCCGGGGACTTTCCTACGAGCAGTACTTC,CASGRGLSYEQYF
TRBJ2-3,TRBV25-1,many,.,TGTGCCAGCATTCCGAGGGGCGACCGGCCCCGGCTTATTGCGCAGTATTTT,CASIPRGDRPRLIAQYF
TRBJ2-5,TRBV20-1,.,TRBD1,TGCAGTGCTAGAGCGAACAGGGGGTGGAGGGAAGAGACCCAGTACTTC,CSARANRGWREETQYF
TRBJ1-1,TRBV29-1,.,.,TGCAGCGTTGTTGCCGGGGCGGCGGCTTTCTTT,CSVVAGAAAFF
TRBJ2-1,TRBV6-5,.,.,TGTGCCAGCAGTTACTCTGGGTCGGATGAGCAGTTCTTC,CASSYSGSDEQFF
TRBJ2-3,TRBV12-3/TRBV12-4,many,TRBD2,TGTGCCAGCAGTTCCGCGACCTGGGGAAAGCGGGACTTATACACAGATACGCAGTATTTT,CASSSATWGKRDLYTDTQYF
TRBJ2-4,TRBV6-5,many,.,TGTGCCAGCAGTTCTAGGGAAAACATTCAGTACTTC,CASSSRENIQYF
TRBJ2-1,TRBV12-3/TRBV12-4,medium-sized,.,TGTGCCAGCAGTTTAGGGGGGACATTTCAGCAGTTCTTC,CASSLGGTFQQFF
TRBJ2-7,TRBV27,many,TRBD1,TGTGCCAGCAGTGGGACAGGGAGCTCCTACGAGCAGTACTTC,CASSGTGSSYEQYF
TRBJ2-2,TRBV7-2,.,TRBD1,TGTGCCAGCAGCATGGGACAGGCTGCCGGGGAGCTGTTTTTT,CASSMGQAAGELFF
TRBJ2-1,TRBV20-1,.,.,TGCAGTGCTAGACCCCTTTTGGCTAGCGCAAATGAGCAGTTCTTC,CSARPLLASANEQFF
TRBJ2-5,TRBV24-1,.,.,TGTGCCACCAGTGATTCAGATACGGGAAGGGAGACCCAGTACTTC,CATSDSDTGRETQYF